The 2 T cell receptor beta chains below were found in one sample sequenced in a study of cytomegalovirus exposure and HLA in healthy donors. The PCR had 60 Vbeta and 13 Jbeta primers. Produced via immunoSEQ multiplex PCR; TCRdb's table is partial and in-frame only. The sample yields around 210,000 clones, 85% seen once. The sample comprised PBMCs. Receptors were obtained from a girl aged 2 to 9 in good health and CMV-seronegative.

The CDR3 nucleotides read TGCGCCAGCAGCCCCGCTGACCGACTAGGCAATGAAAAACTGTTTTTT. It specifies CASSPADRLGNEKLFF. The genes are TRBV5-1 and TRBJ1-4, with D hard to call. There are 16 residues in the CDR3. With 4 bases removed from V and 5 bases from J, the gap between germline ends came to 18 bases. CDR1 and CDR2 (germline): SGHRS, YFSETQ.

The chain couples TRBV5-1 to TRBJ2-7; 7 bases match TRBD1. The CDR3 consists of 15 residues. In germline, CDR1 is SGHRS, CDR2 YFSETQ. With 4 bases clipped from V and 2 bases from J, the junction kept 9 bases outside the gene matches. The CDR3 bases are TGCGCCAGCAGCCCCCCCCGGGACAGTCCCTACGAGCAGTACTTC. As protein: CASSPPRDSPYEQYF.